These T cell receptor beta chains were read from a single sample in a study of cytomegalovirus exposure and HLA in healthy donors. Method: immunoSEQ multiplex PCR; TCRdb's copy keeps in-frame clones and lacks some. The table includes under 70,000 clones, 75% to 90% detected once. Sequencing was carried out using PBMCs. The receptors come from a woman in her late teens or twenties in good health and CMV-seronegative. CDR3s include the opening cysteine and the closing phenylalanine or tryptophan. A D gene is named only where the DNA matches it firmly. Part of the rows lack a size; the others show once, few, many or a class for expanded clones.

V	J	D	size	CDR3	DNA
TRBV9	TRBJ2-5	-	-	CASSVATAGAGETQYF	TGTGCCAGCAGCGTAGCTACCGCGGGGGCAGGAGAGACCCAGTACTTC
TRBV7-9	TRBJ2-7	TRBD2	-	CASSFGLAGGEQYF	TGTGCCAGCAGCTTCGGACTAGCGGGAGGCGAGCAGTACTTC
TRBV11-1	TRBJ2-7	TRBD2	-	CASSFLAGTSGTYEQYF	TGTGCCAGCAGTTTCCTCGCCGGGACTAGCGGGACCTACGAGCAGTACTTC
TRBV5-5	TRBJ1-5	-	-	CASSLGVGGGNQPQHF	TGTGCCAGCAGCTTGGGGGTTGGCGGGGGCAATCAGCCCCAGCATTTT
TRBV5-1	TRBJ2-3	-	-	CASSRKEVDTQYF	TGCGCCAGCAGCAGAAAGGAGGTGGATACGCAGTATTTT
TRBV10-3	TRBJ2-7	TRBD1	-	CAISADDRGFYEQYF	TGTGCCATCAGTGCCGACGACAGGGGATTCTACGAGCAGTACTTC
TRBV6-4	TRBJ2-1	-	-	CASSDSLWQGNEQFF	TGTGCCAGCAGTGACTCTCTATGGCAGGGCAATGAGCAGTTCTTC
TRBV7-6	TRBJ2-7	-	-	CASSLDAGSSYEQYF	TGTGCCAGCAGCTTAGACGCGGGGAGCTCCTACGAGCAGTACTTC
TRBV6-5	TRBJ2-5	TRBD2	-	CASSLAGESIQETQYF	TGTGCCAGCAGTTTAGCGGGAGAAAGTATCCAAGAGACCCAGTACTTC
TRBV28	TRBJ2-1	-	-	CASSSRVSQALGEQFF	TGTGCCAGCAGTTCCCGAGTTTCACAGGCCCTCGGGGAGCAGTTCTTC
TRBV6-4	TRBJ2-1	TRBD2	-	CASSEASSGYNEQFF	TGTGCCAGCAGTGAGGCGTCTAGCGGTTACAATGAGCAGTTCTTC
TRBV6-1	TRBJ1-1	-	-	CASNYLVTEAFF	TGTGCCAGCAACTACTTGGTCACTGAAGCTTTCTTT
TRBV5-1	TRBJ2-1	-	-	CASSLTPAAASSYNEQFF	TGCGCCAGCAGCTTGACCCCAGCGGCCGCGAGCTCCTACAATGAGCAGTTCTTC
TRBV2	TRBJ1-2	-	-	CASLTNTGDWGYTF	TGTGCCAGCTTAACGAACACAGGAGACTGGGGCTACACCTTC
TRBV7-2	TRBJ2-7	-	-	CASSGRLVFEQYF	TGTGCCAGCAGCGGGCGACTAGTTTTCGAGCAGTACTTC
TRBV7-3	TRBJ2-7	TRBD2	-	CASSVTSGRVLYF	TGTGCCAGCAGCGTGACTAGCGGGAGGGTTCTGTACTTC
TRBV7-9	TRBJ2-3	TRBD2	-	CASSERPSGGLSTDTQYF	TGTGCCAGCAGCGAGAGGCCTAGCGGGGGTCTAAGCACAGATACGCAGTATTTT
TRBV7-9	TRBJ2-1	TRBD2	-	CASSQEQREVNEQFF	TGTGCCAGCAGCCAGGAGCAGCGGGAGGTCAATGAGCAGTTCTTC
TRBV5-5	TRBJ1-5	-	-	CASSSLSAGWQPQHF	TGTGCCAGCAGCTCTCTATCGGCAGGCTGGCAGCCCCAGCATTTT
TRBV19	TRBJ2-7	TRBD2	-	CASSILAGEGSYEQYF	TGTGCCAGTAGTATCCTAGCGGGAGAAGGATCCTACGAGCAGTACTTC
TRBV10-1	TRBJ2-7	TRBD1	few	CASSESTGGEQYF	TGCGCCAGCAGTGAGTCTACAGGGGGAGAGCAGTACTTC
TRBV2	TRBJ1-4	-	-	CASRGQLRNEKLFF	TGTGCCAGCAGAGGACAGTTAAGAAATGAAAAACTGTTTTTT
TRBV10-3	TRBJ1-3	-	-	CAAQTSGNTIYF	TGTGCCGCACAGACGAGTGGAAACACCATATATTTT
TRBV6-1	TRBJ1-1	TRBD1	-	CASSEALEGALVPFF	TGTGCCAGCAGTGAAGCGCTAGAGGGGGCCCTGGTTCCTTTCTTT
TRBV27	TRBJ2-3	-	-	CASSLYGKPDTQYF	TGTGCCAGCAGTTTGTACGGGAAGCCAGATACGCAGTATTTT
TRBV4-1	TRBJ1-5	TRBD1	-	CASSQEGTEPQPQHF	TGCGCCAGCAGCCAAGAGGGGACAGAGCCTCAGCCCCAGCATTTT
TRBV9	TRBJ1-2	TRBD1	-	CASSVDGQGLANYGYTF	TGTGCCAGCAGCGTAGACGGACAGGGCTTAGCTAACTATGGCTACACCTTC
TRBV7-3	TRBJ1-1	TRBD1	-	CASSFTGGRGTEAFF	TGTGCCAGCAGTTTTACAGGGGGTCGAGGGACTGAAGCTTTCTTT
TRBV29-1	TRBJ1-1	-	few	CSVEDSEAFF	TGCAGCGTTGAGGACAGTGAAGCTTTCTTT
TRBV4-2	TRBJ2-5	TRBD2	few	CASSQDRRGGRQETQYF	TGTGCCAGCAGCCAAGATCGTCGGGGGGGCCGTCAAGAGACCCAGTACTTC
TRBV27	TRBJ2-7	-	-	CASSFPGAYEQYF	TGTGCCAGCAGTTTCCCGGGAGCCTACGAGCAGTACTTC
TRBV7-9	TRBJ1-1	-	-	CASSLAPSPGRTEAFF	TGTGCCAGCAGCTTAGCGCCTAGCCCGGGTAGAACTGAAGCTTTCTTT
TRBV19	TRBJ1-6	TRBD1	many	CASSSLGITGAYNSPLHF	TGTGCCAGTAGTTCCCTTGGGATAACAGGGGCTTATAATTCACCCCTCCACTTT
TRBV2	TRBJ1-3	-	-	CASSELLSRPGNTIYF	TGTGCCAGCAGTGAGTTACTTTCCAGGCCAGGAAACACCATATATTTT
TRBV6-5	TRBJ2-5	TRBD1	-	CASSRGGEGSETQYF	TGTGCCAGCAGTAGAGGGGGCGAGGGGTCAGAGACCCAGTACTTC
TRBV5-6	TRBJ1-5	-	-	CASSPSPGDQPQHF	TGTGCCAGCAGCCCTTCTCCAGGGGATCAGCCCCAGCATTTT
TRBV9	TRBJ2-3	-	-	CASSVNLEGLGTDTQYF	TGTGCCAGCAGCGTTAACCTAGAAGGCTTGGGCACAGATACGCAGTATTTT
TRBV4-1	TRBJ2-5	-	-	CASSQDRTVQETQYF	TGCGCCAGCAGCCAAGACCGCACAGTACAAGAGACCCAGTACTTC
TRBV11-2	TRBJ1-2	-	few	CASSLDVGEVRNYGYTF	TGTGCCAGCAGCTTAGATGTTGGGGAGGTCCGAAACTATGGCTACACCTTC
TRBV21-1	TRBJ2-2	-	-	CASSKPYRDLTGNTGELFF	TGTGCCAGCAGCAAACCCTACCGGGACTTAACGGGGAACACCGGGGAGCTGTTTTTT
TRBV19	TRBJ2-5	-	-	CASSIGVNQETQYF	TGTGCCAGTAGTATAGGTGTTAACCAAGAGACCCAGTACTTC
TRBV7-3	TRBJ1-1	-	-	CASSLNRLAEAFF	TGTGCCAGCAGCTTAAACAGGTTGGCTGAAGCTTTCTTT
TRBV5-1	TRBJ2-2	TRBD2	few	CASSLGLAVNTGELFF	TGCGCCAGCAGCCTGGGACTAGCGGTTAACACCGGGGAGCTGTTTTTT
TRBV29-1	TRBJ2-1	TRBD2	-	CSVDGTSGAYNEQFF	TGCAGCGTTGATGGGACTAGCGGTGCCTACAATGAGCAGTTCTTC